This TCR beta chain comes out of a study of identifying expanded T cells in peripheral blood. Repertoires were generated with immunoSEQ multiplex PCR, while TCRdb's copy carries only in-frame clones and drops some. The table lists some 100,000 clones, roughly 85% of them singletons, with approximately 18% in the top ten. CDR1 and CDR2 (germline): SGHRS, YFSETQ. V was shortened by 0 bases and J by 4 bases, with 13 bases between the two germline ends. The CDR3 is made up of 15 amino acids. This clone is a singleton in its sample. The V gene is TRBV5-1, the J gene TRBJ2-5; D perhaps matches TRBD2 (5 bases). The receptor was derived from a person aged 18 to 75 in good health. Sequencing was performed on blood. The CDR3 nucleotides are TGCGCCAGCAGCTTGGGCGTTAGCGTGGGAGAGACCCAGTACTTC. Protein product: CASSLGVSVGETQYF.